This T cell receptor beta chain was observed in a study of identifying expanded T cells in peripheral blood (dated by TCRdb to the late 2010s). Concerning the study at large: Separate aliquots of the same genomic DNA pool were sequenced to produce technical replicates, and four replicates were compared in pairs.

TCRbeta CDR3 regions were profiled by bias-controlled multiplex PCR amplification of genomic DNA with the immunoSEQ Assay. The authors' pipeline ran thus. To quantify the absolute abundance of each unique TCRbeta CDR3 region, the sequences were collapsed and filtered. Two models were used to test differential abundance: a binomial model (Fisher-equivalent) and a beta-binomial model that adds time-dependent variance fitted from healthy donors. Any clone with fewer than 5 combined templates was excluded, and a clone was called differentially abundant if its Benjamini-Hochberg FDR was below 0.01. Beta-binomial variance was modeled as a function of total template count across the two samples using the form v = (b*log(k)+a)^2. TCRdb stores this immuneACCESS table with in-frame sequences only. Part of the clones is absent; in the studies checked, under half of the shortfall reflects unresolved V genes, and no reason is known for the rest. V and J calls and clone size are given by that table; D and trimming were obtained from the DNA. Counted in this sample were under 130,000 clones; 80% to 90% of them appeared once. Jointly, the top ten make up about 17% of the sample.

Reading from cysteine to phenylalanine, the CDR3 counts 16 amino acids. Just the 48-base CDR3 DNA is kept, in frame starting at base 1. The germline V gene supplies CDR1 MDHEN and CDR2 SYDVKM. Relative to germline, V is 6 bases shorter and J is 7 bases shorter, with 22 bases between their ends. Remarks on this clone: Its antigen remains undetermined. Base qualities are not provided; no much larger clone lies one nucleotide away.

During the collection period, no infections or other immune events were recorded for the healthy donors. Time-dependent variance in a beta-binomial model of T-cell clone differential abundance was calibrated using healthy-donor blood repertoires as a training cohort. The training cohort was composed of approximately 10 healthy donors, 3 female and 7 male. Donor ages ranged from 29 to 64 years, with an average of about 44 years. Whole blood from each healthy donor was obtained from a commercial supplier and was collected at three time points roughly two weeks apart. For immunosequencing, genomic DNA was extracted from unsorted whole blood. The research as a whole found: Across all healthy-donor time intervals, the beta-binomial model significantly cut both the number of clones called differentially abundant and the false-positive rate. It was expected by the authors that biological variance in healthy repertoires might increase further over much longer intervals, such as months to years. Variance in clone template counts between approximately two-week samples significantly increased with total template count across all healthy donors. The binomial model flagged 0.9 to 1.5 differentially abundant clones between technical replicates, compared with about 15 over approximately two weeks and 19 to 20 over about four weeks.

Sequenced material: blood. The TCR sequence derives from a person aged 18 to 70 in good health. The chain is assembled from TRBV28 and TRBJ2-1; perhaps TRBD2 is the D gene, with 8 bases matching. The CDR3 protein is CASREAGAQGENEQFF. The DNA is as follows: TGTGCCAGCAGAGAAGCGGGGGCCCAGGGGGAGAATGAGCAGTTCTTC.